The next 12 T cell receptor beta chains were all read from a single sample in a study of blood T cell repertoires in COVID-19. Sequencing was performed with immunoSEQ multiplex PCR; in TCRdb, only in-frame clones are kept and a portion is missing. The sample consists of roughly 160,000 clones, around 85% of them appearing once. Sequencing was carried out using peripheral blood. Every receptor here comes from a man in his sixties with acute or convalescent COVID-19.

With respect to this clone: This sample includes further DNA sequences coding for the same CDR3. The chain links TRBV28 to TRBJ1-2, with D unclear. The CDR3 runs to 12 residues. Trimming removed 2 bases at V and 4 bases at J, with 5 bases between. Germline V gene lookup returns CDR1 MDHEN and CDR2 SYDVKM. CDR3 in DNA: TGTGCCAGCAGTTTAGAGGGCTATGGCTACACCTTC. Translation: CASSLEGYGYTF.

The chain has TRBV2 and TRBJ1-5; D gene unclear. Germline V gene data show CDR1 as SNHLY and CDR2 as FYNNEI. The V gene lost 4 bases and the J gene lost 1 base, with 8 bases spanning the gap. The length of the CDR3 is 14 residues. The chain's CDR3 is CASSVAGSNQPQHF. CDR3 sequence (DNA): TGTGCCAGCAGTGTTGCGGGGAGCAATCAGCCCCAGCATTTT.

V is TRBV6-5 and J is TRBJ2-7; 7 nucleotides line up with TRBD1. With 5 bases clipped from V and 5 bases from J, the junction kept 12 bases outside the gene matches. There are 15 residues in the CDR3. CDR1 and CDR2 from the germline V gene are MNHEY and SVGAGI. CDR3 sequence: CASSPSGQIFHEQYF. As DNA, the CDR3 is TGTGCCAGCAGTCCCTCGGGACAGATCTTCCACGAGCAGTACTTC.

This clone was observed a handful of times. The J gene is TRBJ2-7, the V gene TRBV27; D unclear. The V end lost 6 bases, the J end lost 0 bases, and 9 bases lay between the germline ends. Germline CDR1 MNHEY, CDR2 SMNVEV (reference sequence). The CDR3 runs 13 residues. The CDR3 sequence is CASRNHSSYEQYF. For the CDR3, the DNA is TGTGCCAGCAGGAATCATAGCTCCTACGAGCAGTACTTC.

This sequence joins TRBV5-1 and TRBJ2-1; 7 nucleotides line up with TRBD2. After removal of 3 bases from V and 8 bases from J, the junction contained 5 bases not matched to a gene. This CDR3 contains 13 residues. Germline V gene lookup returns CDR1 SGHRS and CDR2 YFSETQ. In DNA, the CDR3 is TGCGCCAGCAGCTCACAGCGGGACTATGAGCAGTTCTTC. This gives the protein CASSSQRDYEQFF.

Concerning this clone itself: The sample holds other DNA sequences that translate to the same CDR3. J is TRBJ2-7 and V is TRBV9, with 9 bases matching TRBD2. CDR1 is SGDLS and CDR2 is YYNGEE in the germline V gene. Unmatched junction bases numbered 4, after V lost 2 bases and J lost 1 base. CDR3 length: 15 amino acids. The CDR3 DNA follows: TGTGCCAGCAGCGTTGGGACTAGCTTATCCTACGAGCAGTACTTC. Its translation is CASSVGTSLSYEQYF.

The gene calls are TRBV13 and TRBJ2-3; a weak D match, TRBD2 (6 bases). Germline V gene data show CDR1 as PRHDT and CDR2 as FYEKMQ (reference sequence). V lost 5 bases to trimming and J lost 4 bases, with 19 bases between them. The CDR3 length is 16 residues. The CDR3 region has the DNA TGTGCCAGCAGCAGACTAGGTCCCGTATCAGCAGATACGCAGTATTTT. Translated, it gives CASSRLGPVSADTQYF.

The chain is built from TRBV30 and TRBJ2-2; D is unresolved. Trimming cost V 4 bases and J 2 bases, with 8 bases left between them. CDR3 size: 13 residues. The germline gives CDR1 GTSNPN, CDR2 SVGIG (reference sequence). CDR3 protein: CAWMRINTGELFF. The CDR3 nucleotides read TGTGCCTGGATGAGGATTAACACCGGGGAGCTGTTTTTT.

The chain joins TRBV3-1 (or the pseudogene TRBV3-2) to TRBJ2-4; tentative D call: TRBD2 (6 bases). With 5 bases removed from V and 5 bases from J, the gap between germline ends came to 16 bases. The CDR3 runs 15 residues. Looked up from germline, CDR1 is LGHDT and CDR2 is YNNKEL (reference sequence). The CDR3, as DNA: TGTGCCAGCAGCGGGACTGACAGTTTGGAAAACATTCAGTACTTC. Translated, it gives CASSGTDSLENIQYF.

The DNA for the CDR3 is TGTGCCAGCAGTTACTCAGCGGGGAATGGCTACACCTTC. Translating it yields CASSYSAGNGYTF. This chain connects TRBV6-5 to TRBJ1-2, with D unresolved. The CDR3 contains 13 residues. The germline CDR1 and CDR2 sequences are MNHEY and SVGAGI. The germline V and J ends were trimmed by 0 bases and 6 bases, with 8 bases remaining between them.

The rearrangement links TRBV27 to TRBJ1-2; TRBD1 matches at 8 bases. The germline V gene encodes CDR1 MNHEY and CDR2 SMNVEV (reference sequence). Unmatched junction bases numbered 18, after V lost 2 bases and J lost 7 bases. This CDR3 is built from 18 residues. CDR3 coding DNA: TGTGCCAGCAGTTTAGGCCTATCCCAAGGGGGACAGGTAGTTGGCTACACCTTC. This gives the protein CASSLGLSQGGQVVGYTF.

This clone has just a few counts. The chain employs TRBV14 and TRBJ2-2; tentatively, D is TRBD2 (7 bases). This CDR3 has 13 amino acids. Trimming cost V 3 bases and J 7 bases, with 9 bases left between them. Germline assignment: CDR1 SGHDN and CDR2 FVKESK. DNA of the CDR3: TGTGCCAGCAGCCACGGGGGGCGCGGGGAGCTGTTTTTT. This codes for CASSHGGRGELFF.